Shown below are 15 T cell receptor beta chains from a single sample sequenced in a study of shared clonotypes between healthy human individuals. The method was immunoSEQ multiplex PCR; TCRdb's version includes in-frame clones alone and lacks a portion of them. The profile covers more than 1.2 million clones, with roughly 98.5% appearing a single time and around 0.38% taken by the ten largest. Sequencing was performed on naive CD4+ T cells sorted from blood. Subset meaning: CD45RA+ positively selected. These receptors all stem from a man between 25 and 39 years old in good health.

This chain connects TRBV21-1 to TRBJ2-7; the table's D call of TRBD2 was not tested on the DNA. TRBV21-1 is shown as a pseudogene. This CDR3 comprises 15 residues. This CDR3 reads CASSPHAGLACEQYF. CDR3 coding DNA: TGTGCCAGCAGCCCCCATGCGGGACTAGCTTGCGAGCAGTACTTC.

The chain has TRBV5-8 and TRBJ2-2; 7 nucleotides agree with TRBD2. The germline V gene encodes CDR1 SGHTS and CDR2 YDEGEE. CDR3 length: 16 residues. Trimming removed 0 bases from V and 5 bases from J; junction bases left unmatched: 7. Written as DNA, the CDR3 is TGTGCCAGCAGCTTGGGCGGGGGAGCACTTACCGGGGAGCTGTTTTTT. Amino acids: CASSLGGGALTGELFF.

The gene calls are TRBV10-2 and TRBJ2-3; 12 positions agree with TRBD2. The germline gives CDR1 WSHSY, CDR2 SAAADI. The junction had 7 bases not matched to a gene; V was cut back by 0 bases and J by 3 bases. This CDR3 region has 18 residues. The CDR3 nucleotides are TGCGCCAGCAGTGAGTCTACACGAGGACTAGCGGGGACAGATACGCAGTATTTT. This gives the protein CASSESTRGLAGTDTQYF.

This chain uses TRBV9 with TRBJ1-3; 7 positions match TRBD1. Germline lookup yields CDR1 SGDLS and CDR2 YYNGEE. The trim removed 3 bases at V and 4 bases at J, leaving 7 bases unmatched. This CDR3 comprises 15 residues. The CDR3 region is CASSASTGAGNTIYF. The CDR3 DNA sequence: TGTGCCAGCAGCGCTTCAACAGGGGCCGGAAACACCATATATTTT.

The chain has TRBV28 and TRBJ2-1; tentatively, D is TRBD2 (5 bases). Trimming took 3 bases from V and 6 from J, leaving 15 bases between them. Germline V gene data show CDR1 as MDHEN and CDR2 as SYDVKM. This CDR3 spans 15 amino acids. Written as DNA, the CDR3 is TGTGCCAGCAGTTTTTTGTCGGGAACTATCAATGAGCAGTTCTTC. Protein: CASSFLSGTINEQFF.

This clone was observed at least ten times. J is TRBJ2-7 and V is TRBV7-9; TRBD2 agrees at 11 bases. Germline V gives CDR1 SEHNR, CDR2 FQNEAQ (reference sequence). The V gene end was trimmed by 3 bases and the J gene end by 5 bases; junction bases not matched to a gene: 6. This CDR3 contains 15 residues. The CDR3, as DNA: TGTGCCAGCAGCTTTTCTAGCGGGAGGCTCGACGAGCAGTACTTC. Translating it yields CASSFSSGRLDEQYF.

The rearrangement joins TRBV18 to TRBJ1-3; the D is unclear. The CDR3 consists of 17 residues. V shed 5 bases and J shed 1 base, with 18 bases lying between them. Germline CDR1 and CDR2: KGHSH and LQKENI. CDR3 residues: CASSSTGNLISGNTIYF. Here the CDR3 DNA reads TGTGCCAGCTCATCAACGGGAAATTTGATTTCTGGAAACACCATATATTTT.

The V call is TRBV9, the J call TRBJ2-7; TRBD1 matches at 8 bases. The trim removed 3 bases at V and 0 bases at J, leaving 8 bases unmatched. Germline values: CDR1 SGDLS, CDR2 YYNGEE. The CDR3 sequence is 16 residues long. The CDR3 region is CASSAGDRTFSYEQYF. The CDR3 DNA reads as TGTGCCAGCAGCGCTGGGGACAGGACCTTCTCCTACGAGCAGTACTTC.

The chain carries TRBV6-5 and TRBJ1-1; unclear D gene. The CDR3 length is 14 residues. With 4 bases removed from V and 1 base from J, the gap between germline ends came to 10 bases. The germline CDR1 and CDR2 sequences are MNHEY and SVGAGI. CDR3 sequence reads: CASSSAGSNTEAFF. In nucleotides, the CDR3 is TGTGCCAGCAGTTCGGCTGGCTCGAACACTGAAGCTTTCTTT.

The chain uses TRBV6-1 and TRBJ1-1, with D tentatively TRBD1 (6 bases). V was clipped by 2 bases and J by 5 bases, with 9 bases between them. CDR3 length: 13 residues. Germline loops: CDR1 MNHNS, CDR2 SASEGT. CDR3 protein: CASSETGKTEAFF. The CDR3 nucleotides are TGTGCCAGCAGTGAAACAGGGAAGACTGAAGCTTTCTTT.

The chain has TRBV27 and TRBJ2-1, with 11 bases that match TRBD2. Germline lookup yields CDR1 MNHEY and CDR2 SMNVEV (reference sequence). The CDR3 has 13 residues. V lost 6 bases, J lost 10 bases, and 5 bases stayed unmatched. CDR3 coding DNA: TGTGCCAGCAGGACTGGGACTAGCGGAGAGCAGTTCTTC. Amino acid sequence: CASRTGTSGEQFF.

The J gene is TRBJ2-7, the V gene TRBV7-2, with 9 bases lining up with TRBD1. V lost 2 bases, J lost 4 bases, and 15 bases stayed unmatched. The CDR3 sequence is 18 residues long. Per the germline V gene, CDR1 is SGHTA and CDR2 is FQGNSA. The CDR3 bases are TGTGCCAGCAGCTTAAGCTGGCCGGACAGGGGACCGGTATACGAGCAGTACTTC. Encoded protein: CASSLSWPDRGPVYEQYF.

The CDR3 region has the DNA TGTGCCAGCAGCTGGGAGGTGGGCTACACCTTC. Amino acid sequence: CASSWEVGYTF. The chain is built from TRBV7-9 and TRBJ1-2; D is unresolved. The CDR3 is 11 amino acids. V dropped 4 bases and J dropped 8 bases, with 8 bases sitting between them. The germline V gene encodes CDR1 SEHNR and CDR2 FQNEAQ (reference sequence).

On this clone: This CDR3 is also generated by other DNA sequences in the sample. The chain combines TRBV5-1 with TRBJ2-7, with D possibly matching TRBD2 (5 bases). The CDR3 sequence is 13 residues long. V was shortened by 4 bases and J by 2 bases, with 10 bases between the two germline ends. Germline V lookup: CDR1 SGHRS, CDR2 YFSETQ. CDR3 bases: TGCGCCAGCAGCCCCGAGGGAGCCTACGAGCAGTACTTC. This encodes CASSPEGAYEQYF.

The V and J genes are TRBV7-9 and TRBJ2-5; 10 bases map to TRBD2. The CDR3 loop spans 15 amino acids. In germline, CDR1 is SEHNR, CDR2 FQNEAQ (reference sequence). The trim removed 2 bases at V and 5 bases at J, leaving 5 bases unmatched. The chain's CDR3 is CASSLPSGSWETQYF. CDR3 nucleotides: TGTGCCAGCAGCTTACCTAGCGGGAGTTGGGAGACCCAGTACTTC.